Listed below are T cell receptor beta chains from one sample, sequenced in a study of OX40 agonist ivuxolimab in advanced cancers. Assay: immunoSEQ multiplex PCR; the TCRdb copy retains only in-frame clones and omits some. The top ten hold about 1.5% of the sample, which has 53,000 or so clones, 70% to 90% seen once. This material consisted of CD4+ or CD8+ T cells sorted from blood, taken in a trial of the OX40 agonist ivuxolimab. These receptors came from an adult with an advanced solid tumor such as melanoma, head and neck, liver or kidney cancer. Each CDR3 is given with its conserved first and last residue. A D gene is named only where the DNA matches it firmly. For some rows the clone size is stated as once, few or many, or as a class when expanded; others skip it.

DNA	CDR3	V	J	D	size
TGTGCCAGCAGCTTACCGGGACAGACCTACGAGCAGTACTTC	CASSLPGQTYEQYF	TRBV28	TRBJ2-7	TRBD1	-
TGTGCCAGCAGCGGGTCCCGACAGGGATCCCCCTACGAGCAGTACTTC	CASSGSRQGSPYEQYF	TRBV13	TRBJ2-7	TRBD1	-
TGTGCCAGCAAGAAGGGGGGTAGCACAGATACGCAGTATTTT	CASKKGGSTDTQYF	TRBV6-5	TRBJ2-3	-	once
TGTGCCAGCAGTGGAGCATCTAGGAACTATGGCTACACCTTC	CASSGASRNYGYTF	TRBV2	TRBJ1-2	-	-
TGTGCCAGCTCCAGAAGAGACATTCAGTACTTC	CASSRRDIQYF	TRBV2	TRBJ2-4	-	-
TGCGCCAGCAGCGAGCCGACAGGGGATGAAAAACTGTTTTTT	CASSEPTGDEKLFF	TRBV5-1	TRBJ1-4	TRBD1	-
TGTGCCTGGGCGGGGGGCATGGGCAATCAGCCCCAGCATTTT	CAWAGGMGNQPQHF	TRBV2	TRBJ1-5	-	-
TGTGCCATCAGTGGGGACAGGGGGTCTCTCCCAATCTATGGCTACACCTTC	CAISGDRGSLPIYGYTF	TRBV10-3	TRBJ1-2	TRBD1	-
TGTGCCAGTAGCCTGGTTCCGGGGGGCAGCCGGGGCTACACCTTC	CASSLVPGGSRGYTF	TRBV19	TRBJ1-2	-	-
TGCGCCAGCAGCATGGGACAGCCTCAAGAGACCCAGTACTTC	CASSMGQPQETQYF	TRBV5-1	TRBJ2-5	TRBD1	-
TGTGCCAGTAGTGGCCAGGGGGGTCGTCAGACCCAGTACTTC	CASSGQGGRQTQYF	TRBV19	TRBJ2-5	-	few
TGTGCCAGCAGCCGCGGGGGCTTCCAAGAGACCCAGTACTTC	CASSRGGFQETQYF	TRBV11-2	TRBJ2-5	-	few
TGTGCCAGCAGCCCCCGACGGGAGGGTACCCAGTACTTC	CASSPRREGTQYF	TRBV7-9	TRBJ2-5	TRBD2	-
TGTGCCAGCAGACAAACAGGGAGCACAGATACGCAGTATTTT	CASRQTGSTDTQYF	TRBV11-2	TRBJ2-3	-	-
TGTGCCAGCACCTCTTTCGATGAGCAGTTCTTC	CASTSFDEQFF	TRBV5-6	TRBJ2-1	-	-
TGTGCCAGCCTCCGCCGGACACCAGAACACGCCGCTGAAGCTTTCTTT	CASLRRTPEHAAEAFF	TRBV7-9	TRBJ1-1	-	-
TGTGCCAGCAGCTCCTCGATGGCAGGGTGGCAAGAGACCCAGTACTTC	CASSSSMAGWQETQYF	TRBV7-9	TRBJ2-5	-	-
TGTGCCAGCAGCTTTACGGTGGGAGAGCAGTACTTC	CASSFTVGEQYF	TRBV13	TRBJ2-7	-	-
TGTGCCAGCAGTTTAGCGGGAGGGCGCACCGGGGAGCTGTTTTTT	CASSLAGGRTGELFF	TRBV11-2	TRBJ2-2	TRBD2	-
TGTGCCAGTAGTATAGCTGACGAGCAGTACTTC	CASSIADEQYF	TRBV19	TRBJ2-7	-	-
TGTGCCAGTAGTCCCTGGACTAGCGGGAACACCGGGGAGCTGTTTTTT	CASSPWTSGNTGELFF	TRBV19	TRBJ2-2	TRBD2	-
TGTGCCAGCAGCGGCCCTGGGGCCAACGTCCTGACTTTC	CASSGPGANVLTF	TRBV7-3	TRBJ2-6	-	once